The clone carrying this T cell receptor beta chain was counted once. The data originate from a study of CD8 T cells in Susac syndrome. Random-hexamer reverse transcription was applied to about 0.5 to 1 ug RNA. immunoSEQ multiplex PCR amplified TCR beta CDR3 across 54 Vbeta, 13 Jbeta. TCRdb processed the immunoSEQ multiplex PCR reads anew with MiXCR; each CDR3 protein has one entry. The sample carries about 200,000 distinct CDR3 sequences, just under 95% recorded once. This CDR3 comprises 14 residues. Germline lookup yields CDR1 DFQATT and CDR2 SNEGSKA (reference sequence). V was clipped by 3 bases and J by 6 bases, with 16 bases between them. Sequencing of TCR beta covered CD8+ and CD4+ T cells obtained from blood.

This receptor was obtained from a human donor with multiple sclerosis. Sample: CD4+ T cells from PBMCs. This chain connects TRBV20-1 to TRBJ2-3; D is perhaps TRBD2 (5 bases). CDR3 bases: TGCAGTGCTAGGGATGCGGGCGGCGGGGATACGCAGTATTTT. Protein sequence: CSARDAGGGDTQYF.